These 17 T cell receptor beta chains were sequenced from one sample in a study of T cell changes during pregnancy in multiple sclerosis. The data were produced by immunoSEQ multiplex PCR, yet TCRdb's version contains in-frame clones alone and is incomplete. The top ten hold roughly 3.5% of the sample, which has around 100,000 clones, 91% seen once. The specimen was peripheral blood, collected after pregnancy. Receptor source: a female donor with multiple sclerosis, enrolled in a pregnancy study.

The chain joins TRBV13 to TRBJ2-7; tentative D call: TRBD1 (7 bases). The V gene's germline CDR1 is PRHDT and CDR2 FYEKMQ (reference sequence). This CDR3 spans 16 amino acids. V shed 4 bases and J shed 1 base, with 17 bases lying between them. CDR3: CASSYAGGLRSYEQYF. Here the CDR3 DNA reads TGTGCCAGCAGCTACGCAGGGGGACTTCGATCCTACGAGCAGTACTTC.

This chain links TRBV29-1 with TRBJ1-2; D may be TRBD1 (6 bases). The length of the CDR3 is 12 residues. CDR1 SQVTM and CDR2 ANQGSEA come from the germline V gene. V lost 7 bases, J lost 8 bases, and 17 bases lay in between. The CDR3 reads CSAEGGKSGYTF. CDR3 coding DNA: TGCAGCGCCGAGGGGGGGAAATCAGGCTACACCTTC.

This rearrangement joins TRBV18 to TRBJ1-5; TRBD1 aligns across 8 bases. CDR3 length equals 15 residues. The V and J ends lost 2 bases and 3 bases, in that order; junction bases with no gene match: 3. Germline CDR1 KGHSH, CDR2 LQKENI. CDR3 protein: CASSPWDRPNQPQHF. The CDR3 DNA sequence: TGTGCCAGCTCACCATGGGACAGGCCCAATCAGCCCCAGCATTTT.

The chain couples TRBV2 to TRBJ2-5, with 9 bases that match TRBD1. CDR1 and CDR2 from the germline V gene are SNHLY and FYNNEI. This CDR3 has 14 residues. Trimming took 6 bases from V and 6 from J; bases not matched to a gene: 8. The CDR3 spells CASRGQGAPKTQYF. The CDR3 DNA is TGTGCCAGCAGGGGACAGGGCGCCCCTAAGACCCAGTACTTC.

This clone was counted a single time. V usage is TRBV7-3 and J usage is TRBJ2-3; weak D call: TRBD2 (5 bases). The CDR3 has 15 amino acids. Trimming cost V 5 bases and J 0 bases, with 12 bases left between them. Germline-derived CDR1 and CDR2 are SGHTA and FQGTGA. The CDR3 loop reads CASSVGETSTDTQYF. CDR3 DNA sequence: TGTGCCAGCAGCGTCGGGGAGACTAGCACAGATACGCAGTATTTT. Supplemented by reference TRBV7-3 and TRBJ2-3, the full variable domain reads GAGVSQTPSNKVTEKGKYVELRCDPISGHTALYWYRQSLGQGPEFLIYFQGTGAADDSGLPNDRFFAVRPEGSVSTLKIQRTERGDSAVYLCASSVGETSTDTQYFGPGTRLTVL.

A word on this clone: The junction and the germline gene differ at one end; a read error may be behind it. The rearrangement uses TRBV30 and TRBJ1-1; 10 bases map to TRBD1. The CDR3 runs to 13 residues. From germline, CDR1 is GTSNPN and CDR2 SVGIG (reference sequence). For the CDR3, the DNA is TGTGCCTGGAGTGTAGGACAGGGGGTTGAAACTTTCTTT. Amino acids: CAWSVGQGVETFF.

The chain uses TRBV2 and TRBJ1-5, with D hard to call. This CDR3 comprises 14 residues. Looked up from germline, CDR1 is SNHLY and CDR2 is FYNNEI. Trimming took 1 base from V and 0 from J, leaving 4 bases between them. CDR3 region: CASSEVYSNQPQHF. DNA for the CDR3: TGTGCCAGCAGTGAAGTTTATAGCAATCAGCCCCAGCATTTT.

This chain links TRBV9 with TRBJ1-3, with 10 bases fitting TRBD1. This CDR3 region has 16 residues. Germline loops: CDR1 SGDLS, CDR2 YYNGEE. Trimming removed 3 bases from V and 4 bases from J; junction bases left unmatched: 7. The chain's CDR3 is CASSAHRQGAGNTIYF. DNA of the CDR3: TGTGCCAGCAGCGCCCACAGACAGGGGGCAGGAAACACCATATATTTT.

This chain connects TRBV14 to TRBJ2-3, with 8 bases matching TRBD1. This CDR3 has 13 residues. CDR1 SGHDN and CDR2 FVKESK come from the germline V gene. After removal of 6 bases from V and 4 bases from J, the junction contained 3 bases not matched to a gene. The CDR3, as DNA: TGTGCCAGCAGGCGGACAGGGTCAGATACGCAGTATTTT. Translation: CASRRTGSDTQYF.

A single count supports this clone. This chain uses TRBV7-6 with TRBJ2-5, with 11 bases fitting TRBD2. Germline V CDR1 and CDR2: SGHVS, FNYEAQ. Trimming took 5 bases from V and 5 from J; bases not matched to a gene: 13. CDR3 length equals 17 residues. CDR3 DNA sequence: TGTGCCAGCAGCCCCATCCTCTTAGCGGGGGGGCCCGAGACCCAGTACTTC. Encoded protein: CASSPILLAGGPETQYF.

The V call is TRBV11-1, the J call TRBJ2-7, with D possibly being TRBD2 (6 bases). The V end was cut by 6 bases, the J end by 0 bases, with 12 bases between. Per germline, CDR1 SGHAT and CDR2 FQDESV (reference sequence). This CDR3 region has 14 residues. The CDR3 spells CASSLSGFSYEQYF. The DNA for the CDR3 is TGTGCCAGCAGTTTGAGCGGGTTCTCCTACGAGCAGTACTTC.

CDR3 region: CASSVDRGLGNTIYF. The DNA for the CDR3 is TGCGCCAGCAGCGTCGACAGGGGGCTTGGAAACACCATATATTTT. The rearrangement joins TRBV5-1 to TRBJ1-3, with TRBD1 matching 10 bases. The CDR3 spans 15 residues. Germline CDR1 reads SGHRS; CDR2 reads YFSETQ. With 4 bases clipped from V and 3 bases from J, the junction kept 4 bases outside the gene matches.

The rearrangement uses TRBV2 and TRBJ2-1, with D unresolved. The CDR3 is 15 residues long. The germline V and J ends were trimmed by 6 bases and 5 bases, with 17 bases remaining between them. CDR1 and CDR2 (germline): SNHLY, FYNNEI. The CDR3 sequence is CASRTAKRVHNEQFF. DNA for the CDR3: TGTGCCAGCAGGACTGCAAAACGGGTGCACAATGAGCAGTTCTTC.

The rearrangement uses TRBV7-6 and TRBJ1-3; 8 nucleotides agree with TRBD1. The V gene's germline CDR1 is SGHVS and CDR2 FNYEAQ. V lost 5 bases and J lost 2; bases outside the gene matches: 5. The CDR3 is 15 residues long. Written as DNA, the CDR3 is TGTGCCAGCAGCGACCGCAGGGGGCCTGGAAACACCATATATTTT. Amino acid sequence: CASSDRRGPGNTIYF.

This clone was counted a single time. The gene calls are TRBV7-3 and TRBJ2-5; 10 bases map to TRBD2. The germline V gene has CDR1 SGHTA and CDR2 FQGTGA. V lost 5 bases to trimming and J lost 5 bases; unmatched junction nucleotides: 8. This CDR3 comprises 15 residues. The CDR3 DNA is TGTGCCAGCAGCGCGTCCAGCGGGGGGGCGGAGACCCAGTACTTC. This gives the protein CASSASSGGAETQYF. Combining the CDR3 with reference TRBV7-3 and TRBJ2-5 gives the whole variable domain GAGVSQTPSNKVTEKGKYVELRCDPISGHTALYWYRQSLGQGPEFLIYFQGTGAADDSGLPNDRFFAVRPEGSVSTLKIQRTERGDSAVYLCASSASSGGAETQYFGPGTRLLVL.

The chain uses TRBV6-1 and TRBJ1-1; D call uncertain. CDR1 and CDR2 (germline): MNHNS, SASEGT. Trimming left V 0 bases short and J 9 bases short, with 8 bases between. There are 12 residues in the CDR3. CDR3 protein: CASSEAERKAFF. DNA for the CDR3: TGTGCCAGCAGTGAAGCCGAGCGAAAAGCTTTCTTT.

The V gene is TRBV14, the J gene TRBJ1-1; TRBD1 agrees at 7 bases. Looked up from germline, CDR1 is SGHDN and CDR2 is FVKESK. Trimming cost V 6 bases and J 2 bases; bases outside gene matches: 9. CDR3 length: 15 residues. The CDR3 nucleotides are TGTGCCAGCAGGCCTCAGACAGGGCCCAACACTGAAGCTTTCTTT. Amino acid sequence: CASRPQTGPNTEAFF.